The rows below give T cell receptor beta chains drawn from one sample of a study of T cell repertoires in cytomegalovirus infection. TCRdb itself ran the reads through MiXCR, one entry per CDR3 protein. The sample holds approximately 910,000 distinct CDR3 sequences, 31% seen once. These receptors have no known antigen. The material was cultured CD8+ T cells from PBMCs, obtained from culture after CMV antigen stimulation. Receptor source: a human donor in good health (CMV status not recorded). Some clones in this sample may be carry-over from other donors' samples. CDR3s include the opening cysteine and the closing phenylalanine or tryptophan. D genes are given only for firm matches. Clone size is stated in some rows and not others, as once, few, many or a class when expanded.

j_gene,v_gene,d_gene,abundance,CDR3aa,CDR3nt
TRBJ1-5,TRBV20-1,-,many,CSARDEGGNNQPQHF,TGCAGTGCTAGAGATGAAGGGGGAAACAATCAGCCCCAGCATTTT
TRBJ2-7,TRBV10-3,-,few,CAISGFDSPSSYEQYF,TGTGCCATCAGTGGGTTTGACAGCCCGAGCTCCTACGAGCAGTACTTC
TRBJ1-2,TRBV19,TRBD1,many,CASRTGTGTVYGYTF,TGTGCCAGCAGGACCGGGACAGGCACGGTCTATGGCTACACCTTC
TRBJ1-3,TRBV6-5,TRBD1,-,CASSYRDRSRGPHGNTIYF,TGTGCCAGCAGTTACCGGGACAGGTCCCGAGGGCCCCATGGAAACACCATATATTTT
TRBJ2-2,TRBV5-6,TRBD2,-,CASSRIGLAGALNTGELFF,TGTGCCAGCAGCCGTATCGGACTAGCGGGGGCCTTGAACACCGGGGAGCTGTTTTTT
TRBJ2-3,TRBV27,TRBD2,few,CASSPTWGGGVTDTQYF,TGTGCCAGCAGTCCTACCTGGGGCGGGGGGGTCACAGATACGCAGTATTTT
TRBJ1-3,TRBV7-9,-,many,CASSMTRLPSGNTIYF,TGTGCCAGCAGCATGACCAGGCTTCCCTCTGGAAACACCATATATTTT
TRBJ1-6,TRBV4-1,-,few,CASSQEGGTHSPLHF,TGCGCCAGCAGCCAAGAAGGGGGAACCCATTCACCCCTCCACTTT
TRBJ1-2,TRBV9,-,-,CASSVGSGRNPYGYTF,TGTGCCAGCAGCGTAGGATCAGGTCGGAACCCCTATGGCTACACCTTC
TRBJ1-2,TRBV7-8,TRBD1,many,CASNQGAGIYGYTF,TGTGCCAGCAATCAGGGGGCAGGCATCTATGGCTACACCTTC
TRBJ2-3,TRBV5-8,TRBD2,-,CASRLAGRTDTQYF,TGTGCCAGCAGGCTAGCGGGGCGCACAGATACGCAGTATTTT
TRBJ1-5,TRBV5-4,-,-,CASSLVAQVSQPQHF,TGTGCCAGCAGCTTGGTAGCTCAAGTGTCTCAGCCCCAGCATTTT
TRBJ2-2,TRBV24-1,-,-,CATSDLWGTVNTGELFF,TGTGCCACCAGTGATTTATGGGGGACGGTGAACACCGGGGAGCTGTTTTTT
TRBJ2-5,TRBV7-6,-,-,CASSSPHDPPETQYF,TGTGCCAGCAGCTCCCCCCACGACCCGCCCGAGACCCAGTACTTC
TRBJ2-1,TRBV14,TRBD2,-,CASSQWPGTSGVDGGEQFF,TGTGCCAGCAGCCAATGGCCCGGGACTAGCGGGGTTGATGGGGGTGAGCAGTTCTTC
TRBJ1-5,TRBV27,-,-,CASSSNPGGQPQHF,TGTGCCAGCAGTTCCAACCCGGGAGGACAGCCCCAGCATTTT
TRBJ2-2,TRBV20-1,TRBD2,-,CSARDILAGGRSTGELFF,TGCAGTGCTAGAGATATCTTAGCGGGGGGGCGGAGCACCGGGGAGCTGTTTTTT
TRBJ2-1,TRBV6-2/TRBV6-3,-,-,CASTPTAWREQFF,TGTGCCAGCACCCCGACCGCCTGGAGGGAGCAGTTCTTC
TRBJ1-1,TRBV5-5,-,-,CASSLEAGDFTEAFF,TGTGCCAGCAGCTTGGAGGCAGGGGACTTCACTGAAGCTTTCTTT
TRBJ2-7,TRBV7-2,TRBD2,many,CASSLLAGDGEQYF,TGTGCCAGCAGCTTACTAGCGGGGGATGGGGAGCAGTACTTC
TRBJ2-7,TRBV7-9,TRBD2,-,CASSPCPLTSGGRFSYEQYF,TGTGCCAGCAGCCCCTGCCCGTTGACTAGCGGGGGTCGGTTCTCCTACGAGCAGTACTTC
TRBJ1-2,TRBV20-1,-,-,CSARGKSYGYTF,TGCAGTGCTAGGGGGAAATCGTATGGCTACACCTTC
TRBJ1-2,TRBV27,TRBD1,many,CASARTGLNYGYTF,TGTGCCAGCGCTCGGACAGGGCTAAACTATGGCTACACCTTC
TRBJ2-7,TRBV5-6,-,-,CASSGHSYEQYF,TGTGCCAGCAGCGGTCATAGCTACGAGCAGTACTTC
TRBJ2-3,TRBV7-9,-,many,CASNRVARGRTDTQYF,TGTGCCAGCAACCGTGTAGCCAGGGGAAGGACAGATACGCAGTATTTT
TRBJ1-1,TRBV28,-,-,CASSYGGDQIRKAFF,TGTGCCAGCAGTTACGGGGGGGACCAGATCAGGAAAGCTTTCTTT
TRBJ2-5,TRBV4-2,TRBD2,-,CASSQVYREWRGEKETQYF,TGTGCCAGCAGCCAAGTGTATCGTGAGTGGCGGGGGGAAAAAGAGACCCAGTACTTC